The clone carrying this T cell receptor beta chain was detected once. What it binds is unknown. This entry comes from a study of brain T cells in children with intractable seizures. Study results and caveats: HCMV serostatus was not known, and viral specificity came from CDR3 similarity only. Clones missing pre-surgery may reflect undersampling of that blood sample.

Assay used: immunoSEQ multiplex PCR; TCRdb lists only in-frame clones, some missing. The top ten hold under 7% of the sample, which has 340,000 or so clones, about 94% seen once. V dropped 3 bases and J dropped 5; count of bases not matched to a gene: 8. The CDR3 has 16 residues. Germline V gene sequence: CDR1 SEHNR, CDR2 FQNEAQ (reference sequence). Time point given: blood from clinic visit 5 months post-surgery; TSC patient then seizure free. Before surgery, patients took at least one anti-epileptic drug. V is TRBV7-9 and J is TRBJ2-3; 10 nucleotides agree with TRBD2. The TCR sequence derives from a boy under three years old with tuberous sclerosis and intractable seizures. The sample was peripheral blood, taken roughly 5 months after surgery. The CDR3 loop reads CASSFTLAGVLDTQYF. DNA for the CDR3: TGTGCCAGCAGCTTTACCCTAGCGGGAGTTTTAGATACGCAGTATTTT.